This passage covers 17 T cell receptor beta chains from one sample sequenced in a study of T cell changes during pregnancy in multiple sclerosis. The method was immunoSEQ multiplex PCR; TCRdb's version includes in-frame clones alone and lacks a portion of them. The sample lists under 45,000 clones; 94% were seen once. This specimen was CD4+ T cells from peripheral blood mononuclear cells, taken after pregnancy. The receptors were sampled from a female donor with multiple sclerosis, enrolled in a pregnancy study.

This clone was observed a few times. The rearrangement links TRBV11-2 to TRBJ1-2; 10 bases match TRBD1. Germline V gene sequence: CDR1 SGHAT, CDR2 FQNNGV. The CDR3 runs 19 residues. The ends lost 5 bases at V and 3 bases at J; junction bases unmatched: 18. CDR3 sequence: CASSPIRGDRGFIDYGYTF. CDR3 DNA: TGTGCCAGCAGCCCAATAAGGGGGGACAGGGGCTTTATTGACTATGGCTACACCTTC.

In its sample, this clone was seen once. The chain employs TRBV6-5 and TRBJ1-2, with 7 bases matching TRBD1. Germline trimming cut 0 bases from V and 2 bases from J; bases unmatched to any gene: 0. Germline loops: CDR1 MNHEY, CDR2 SVGAGI. The CDR3 totals 14 residues. The CDR3 region is CASSYSTGNYGYTF. The CDR3 bases are TGTGCCAGCAGTTACTCGACAGGGAACTATGGCTACACCTTC.

V usage is TRBV4-1 and J usage is TRBJ2-7; D perhaps matches TRBD2 (6 bases). The ends were cut back, 4 bases at V and 3 bases at J, with 16 bases in the middle. The CDR3 sequence is 15 residues long. Germline CDR1 MGHRA, CDR2 YSYEKL. CDR3 nucleotides: TGCGCCAGCAGCCCGTCAGAGACTAGGATCTACGAGCAGTACTTC. Encoded protein: CASSPSETRIYEQYF.

The rearrangement links TRBV18 to TRBJ1-1; a weak D match, TRBD1 (5 bases). Germline V CDR1 and CDR2: KGHSH, LQKENI. This CDR3 has 14 residues. V was clipped by 3 bases and J by 5 bases, with 13 bases between them. CDR3 in amino acids: CASSPEGMRTEAFF. DNA for the CDR3: TGTGCCAGCTCACCGGAGGGGATGAGAACTGAAGCTTTCTTT.

The V and J genes are TRBV5-1 and TRBJ1-2, with 8 bases fitting TRBD1. V dropped 4 bases and J dropped 2; count of bases not matched to a gene: 7. Germline CDR1 and CDR2: SGHRS and YFSETQ. There are 15 residues in the CDR3. This CDR3 reads CASSLDRGSNYGYTF. The DNA for the CDR3 is TGCGCCAGCAGCCTAGACAGGGGATCAAACTATGGCTACACCTTC.

Only one count was recorded for this clone. The genes are TRBV27 and TRBJ2-7; 7 bases match TRBD1. The CDR3 is made up of 15 amino acids. CDR1 and CDR2 (germline): MNHEY, SMNVEV (reference sequence). Trimming cost V 3 bases and J 3 bases; bases outside gene matches: 8. The CDR3 coding sequence is TGTGCCAGCAGTTTTAGGGGACAGCAAAACTACGAGCAGTACTTC. This gives the protein CASSFRGQQNYEQYF.

The V gene is TRBV5-1, the J gene TRBJ2-1; a weak D match, TRBD2 (5 bases). The CDR3 has 14 residues. Germline loops: CDR1 SGHRS, CDR2 YFSETQ. V lost 0 bases, J lost 3 bases, and 7 bases lay in between. For the CDR3, the DNA is TGCGCCAGCAGCTTGGCCGCGGGCTACAATGAGCAGTTCTTC. Translation gives CASSLAAGYNEQFF.

The CDR3 DNA reads as TGTGCCAGCAGCTTAGGCCGTGGCAGGGGTGACACTGAAGCTTTCTTT. This sequence encodes CASSLGRGRGDTEAFF. The rearrangement links TRBV7-2 to TRBJ1-1; D might be TRBD1 (6 bases). V was pared by 1 base and J by 3 bases, with 15 bases between. The germline V gene has CDR1 SGHTA and CDR2 FQGNSA. The CDR3 has 16 amino acids. The full variable domain, in which reference TRBV7-2 and TRBJ1-1 provide the parts outside the CDR3, is GAGVSQSPSNKVTEKGKDVELRCDPISGHTALYWYRQSLGQGLEFLIYFQGNSAPDKSGLPSDRFSAERTGGSVSTLTIQRTQQEDSAVYLCASSLGRGRGDTEAFFGQGTRLTVV.

The chain combines TRBV7-8 with TRBJ2-7, with 14 bases matching TRBD2. This CDR3 is built from 18 residues. From germline, CDR1 is SGHVS and CDR2 FQNEAQ. With V trimmed by 4 bases and J by 2 bases, 10 bases remained unmatched. CDR3 coding DNA: TGTGCCAGCAGCTCCGTTCTGACTAGCGGGGGGGAGGCCTACGAGCAGTACTTC. Translation: CASSSVLTSGGEAYEQYF.

This rearrangement joins TRBV29-1 to TRBJ2-3, with 11 bases identical to TRBD2. J gave up 4 bases and V 7 bases, and 10 bases lay outside the gene matches. CDR1 SQVTM and CDR2 ANQGSEA come from the germline V gene. This CDR3 is built from 15 residues. The CDR3 loop is CSALLAGGRADTQYF. In DNA, the CDR3 is TGCAGCGCGCTTTTAGCGGGGGGGCGAGCAGATACGCAGTATTTT.

The rearrangement uses TRBV30 and TRBJ1-2, with TRBD1 matching 10 bases. The CDR3 consists of 14 residues. Trimming at V came to 1 base and at J to 7 bases, leaving 6 bases not matched to a gene. Germline loops: CDR1 GTSNPN, CDR2 SVGIG (reference sequence). The chain's CDR3 is CAWSAIRQGAGYTF. The CDR3 nucleotides are TGTGCCTGGAGTGCCATAAGACAGGGGGCTGGCTACACCTTC.

The chain recombines TRBV10-2 with TRBJ2-3; D gene uncertain. CDR1 is WSHSY, CDR2 SAAADI, per germline. The V end lost 6 bases, the J end lost 6 bases, and 10 bases lay between the germline ends. This CDR3 spans 12 amino acids. CDR3 in amino acids: CASSLVGDTQYF. The DNA for the CDR3 is TGCGCCAGCAGCCTAGTAGGCGATACGCAGTATTTT.

This rearrangement joins TRBV2 to TRBJ1-6; D is uncertain. This CDR3 is 12 amino acids long. V was pared by 11 bases and J by 14 bases, with 19 bases between. Germline lookup yields CDR1 SNHLY and CDR2 FYNNEI. CDR3 amino acids: CAGGAFRGALHF. The CDR3 DNA sequence: TGTGCCGGCGGCGCCTTTCGAGGAGCCCTCCACTTT.

The rearrangement joins TRBV7-9 to TRBJ1-1; 7 positions match TRBD1. The CDR3 sequence is 14 residues long. From germline, CDR1 is SEHNR and CDR2 FQNEAQ (reference sequence). Trimming at V came to 5 bases and at J to 2 bases, leaving 5 bases not matched to a gene. The CDR3 loop reads CASSHRDRNTEAFF. CDR3 bases: TGTGCCAGCAGCCACAGGGACAGAAACACTGAAGCTTTCTTT. The entire variable domain, with the rest obtained from reference TRBV7-9 and TRBJ1-1, is as follows: DTGVSQNPRHKITKRGQNVTFRCDPISEHNRLYWYRQTLGQGPEFLTYFQNEAQLEKSRLLSDRFSAERPKGSFSTLEIQRTEQGDSAMYLCASSHRDRNTEAFFGQGTRLTVV.

This chain joins TRBV4-2 and TRBJ2-2, with 10 bases matching TRBD2. The trim removed 2 bases at V and 5 bases at J, leaving 14 bases unmatched. Per the germline V gene, CDR1 is LGHNA and CDR2 is YNFKEQ. The CDR3 has 19 residues. CDR3 in amino acids: CASSQRPWERGGATGELFF. CDR3 bases: TGTGCCAGCAGCCAACGACCCTGGGAGCGGGGGGGGGCAACCGGGGAGCTGTTTTTT.

In this sample, this clone turned up once. The chain has TRBV10-1 and TRBJ2-3; no reliable D call. Trimming pared 0 bases from V and 4 bases from J, leaving 11 bases between. The CDR3 is 15 residues long. Germline V gene data show CDR1 as WNHNN and CDR2 as SYGVQD (reference sequence). In DNA, the CDR3 is TGCGCCAGCAGTGAGTCGAGCTTGGCGGCAGATACGCAGTATTTT. Encoded protein: CASSESSLAADTQYF.

The chain employs TRBV14 and TRBJ2-3; D is possibly TRBD2 (6 bases). The germline V gene encodes CDR1 SGHDN and CDR2 FVKESK. Deletions cut 3 bases from V and 2 bases from J, with 15 bases between. The CDR3 covers 16 residues. The CDR3 reads CASSQRRDRPTDTQYF. The CDR3 region has the DNA TGTGCCAGCAGCCAGAGGAGGGACCGACCCACAGATACGCAGTATTTT.